These T cell receptor beta chains were read from a single sample in a study of cytomegalovirus exposure and HLA in healthy donors. Sequenced by immunoSEQ multiplex PCR; TCRdb stores in-frame clones only, minus some. The sample records about 200,000 clones, 12% being singletons. The sequenced sample was PBMCs. The receptors stem from a man between 50 and 59 years old in good health and CMV-seropositive. CDR3s include the opening cysteine and the closing phenylalanine or tryptophan. The order of the fields is J gene, clone size, D gene, V gene, CDR3 protein, CDR3 DNA. The D gene is left open where the match is weak. Only some rows state a clone size, as once, few, many or a class for expanded clones.

J: TRBJ1-6; size: .; D: TRBD1; V: TRBV6-1; CDR3: CATPGTGVSPLHF; DNA: TGTGCCACCCCCGGGACAGGGGTTTCACCCCTCCACTTT
J: TRBJ1-1; size: .; D: .; V: TRBV11-2; CDR3: CASSLVWDTSNTEAFF; DNA: TGTGCCAGCAGCTTAGTCTGGGACACCTCTAACACTGAAGCTTTCTTT
J: TRBJ2-4; size: few; D: .; V: TRBV19; CDR3: CASSTPGRIAKNIQYF; DNA: TGTGCCAGTAGTACCCCGGGGAGGATAGCCAAAAACATTCAGTACTTC
J: TRBJ1-2; size: few; D: TRBD1; V: TRBV2; CDR3: CASQQGIYGYTF; DNA: TGTGCCAGCCAACAGGGGATCTATGGCTACACCTTC
J: TRBJ2-3; size: .; D: .; V: TRBV29-1; CDR3: CSVSLAVSDTQYF; DNA: TGCAGCGTTAGCCTAGCAGTCTCAGATACGCAGTATTTT
J: TRBJ1-2; size: .; D: .; V: TRBV27; CDR3: CASSPTPDKVNGYTF; DNA: TGTGCCAGCAGCCCGACCCCCGACAAAGTGAATGGCTACACCTTC
J: TRBJ2-3; size: few; D: TRBD2; V: TRBV14; CDR3: CASSQSSGYTDTQYF; DNA: TGTGCCAGCAGCCAGAGTAGCGGGTACACAGATACGCAGTATTTT
J: TRBJ1-5; size: .; D: .; V: TRBV11-2; CDR3: CASSRDGGEGQPQHF; DNA: TGTGCCAGCAGCCGGGACGGGGGGGAAGGTCAGCCCCAGCATTTT
J: TRBJ2-2; size: .; D: TRBD2; V: TRBV5-1; CDR3: CASTYTSGGAPGELFF; DNA: TGCGCCAGCACCTACACTAGCGGGGGGGCCCCCGGGGAGCTGTTTTTT
J: TRBJ1-6; size: .; D: .; V: TRBV4-3; CDR3: CASSHTGNSPLHF; DNA: TGCGCCAGCAGCCATACAGGGAATTCACCCCTCCACTTT
J: TRBJ1-4; size: .; D: TRBD1; V: TRBV6-5; CDR3: CASRGQTSEKLFF; DNA: TGTGCCAGCAGGGGACAGACCAGTGAAAAACTGTTTTTT
J: TRBJ2-3; size: .; D: TRBD2; V: TRBV9; CDR3: CASSFGGFSTDTQYF; DNA: TGTGCCAGCAGCTTCGGGGGGTTTAGCACAGATACGCAGTATTTT
J: TRBJ1-1; size: .; D: TRBD1; V: TRBV14; CDR3: CASSFTGGTEAFF; DNA: TGTGCCAGCAGCTTTACAGGGGGGACTGAAGCTTTCTTT
J: TRBJ2-5; size: few; D: .; V: TRBV6-1; CDR3: CASSLKRETQYF; DNA: TGTGCCAGCAGCCTTAAACGGGAGACCCAGTACTTC